This TCR beta chain was found in a study of OX40 agonist ivuxolimab in advanced cancers. Study results and limitations: Expanded clones belonging to CD8+ T cells outnumbered, on average, those of CD4+.

Regarding this clone: The antigen is unknown.

With 0 bases clipped from V and 5 bases from J, the junction kept 9 bases outside the gene matches. The CDR3 length is 16 residues. Germline lookup yields CDR1 SGHTA and CDR2 FQGNSA. Sequencing used immunoSEQ multiplex PCR; TCRdb keeps in-frame clones, though not all of them. This table holds around 70,000 clones, about 85% found once. Sampling of blood occurred at baseline, cycle 4 day 1, and cycle 7 day 1. The sequence was collected from an adult with an advanced solid tumor such as melanoma, head and neck, liver or kidney cancer. The V call is TRBV7-2, the J call TRBJ2-7; the match to TRBD2 covers 8 bases. Specimen: CD4+ or CD8+ T cells sorted from blood, collected in a trial of the OX40 agonist ivuxolimab. The CDR3 sequence is CASSLAGPSGLHEQYF. The CDR3 DNA sequence: TGTGCCAGCAGCTTAGCTGGGCCTAGCGGGTTGCACGAGCAGTACTTC.